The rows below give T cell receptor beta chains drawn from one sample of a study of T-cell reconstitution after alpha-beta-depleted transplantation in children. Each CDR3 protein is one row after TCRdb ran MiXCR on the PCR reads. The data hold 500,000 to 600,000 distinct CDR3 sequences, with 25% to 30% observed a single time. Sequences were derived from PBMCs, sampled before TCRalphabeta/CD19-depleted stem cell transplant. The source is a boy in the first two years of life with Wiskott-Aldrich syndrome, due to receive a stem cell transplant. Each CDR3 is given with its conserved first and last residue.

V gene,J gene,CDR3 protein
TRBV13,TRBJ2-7,CASSKGRIYEQYF
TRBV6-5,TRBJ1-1,CASSYSKTVNTEAFF
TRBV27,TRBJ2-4,CASRRQGENIQYF
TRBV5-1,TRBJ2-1,CASSATSGSSSYNEQFF
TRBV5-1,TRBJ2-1,CASSLWNSGRSYNEQFF
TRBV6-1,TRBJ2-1,CASSRRDRVSNPYNEQFF
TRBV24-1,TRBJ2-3,CATSDSYRGTQYF
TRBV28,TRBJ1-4,CASSLWGSNEKLFF
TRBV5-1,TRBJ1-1,CASSFVQGVSSEAFF
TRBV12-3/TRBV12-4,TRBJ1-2,CASSPDRAKGYTF
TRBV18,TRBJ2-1,CASSRDEQFF
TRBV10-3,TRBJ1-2,CAIMGQEYGYTF
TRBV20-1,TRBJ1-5,CSARNRVYNQPQHF
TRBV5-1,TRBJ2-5,CASGLAGEWGETQYF
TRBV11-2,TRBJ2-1,CASSLYPSGVVQGYNEQFF
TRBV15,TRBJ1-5,CATSTRDSGTEPQHF
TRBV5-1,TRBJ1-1,CASSWGANTEAFF
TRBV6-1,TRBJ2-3,CASRTDSDTQYF
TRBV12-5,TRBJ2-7,CASGFLWSYEQYF
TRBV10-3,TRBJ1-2,CAISGTNYGYTF
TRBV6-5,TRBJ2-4,CASSYKGLSKNIQYF
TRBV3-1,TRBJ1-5,CASSPGQPQHF
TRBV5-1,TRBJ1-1,CASRSGANTEAFF
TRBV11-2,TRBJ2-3,CASSTGGTSGSTDTQYF
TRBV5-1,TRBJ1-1,CASSLDSKNTEAFF
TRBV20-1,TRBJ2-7,CCARDGTSGGLSYEQYF
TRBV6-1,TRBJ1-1,CASSVDTEAFF
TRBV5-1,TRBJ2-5,CASSLTGWGRETQYF
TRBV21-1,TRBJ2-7,CASQGETNEQYF
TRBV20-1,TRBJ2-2,CSANAGVTGELFF
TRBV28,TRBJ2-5,CASSTAGAKTQYF
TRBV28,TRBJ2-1,CASSIRDPYNEQFF
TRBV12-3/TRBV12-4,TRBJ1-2,CASSPSGTTAGYTF
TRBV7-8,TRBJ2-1,CASSLALLAGVYNEQFF
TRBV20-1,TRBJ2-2,CSALGGFNTGELFF
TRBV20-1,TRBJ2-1,CSARELAVYNEQFF
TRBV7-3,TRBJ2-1,CASSLSGGWEQFF
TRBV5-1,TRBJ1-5,CASSTGTDSNQPQHF
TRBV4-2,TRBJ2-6,CASSQRQGLLSGANVLTF
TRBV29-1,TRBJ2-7,CSAMGGGSSYEQYF
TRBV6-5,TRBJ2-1,CASSSLTDGHNDQFF
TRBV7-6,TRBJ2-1,CASSLKGLAAPEQFF
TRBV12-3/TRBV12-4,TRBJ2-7,CASSLWRSSYEQYF
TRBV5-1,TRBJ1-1,CASRPGQGPNTEAFF
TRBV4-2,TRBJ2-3,CASSPQAGTDTQYF
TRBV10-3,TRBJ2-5,CAIPDRAQETQYF
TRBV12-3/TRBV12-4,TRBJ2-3,CASSFPSGKSDTQYF
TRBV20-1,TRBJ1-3,CSASSPGTARASYF
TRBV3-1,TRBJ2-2,CASSQYTGELFF
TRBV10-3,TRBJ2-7,CAISEYEDRIPYEQYF
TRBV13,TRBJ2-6,CASSFGLRSGRASGANVLTF